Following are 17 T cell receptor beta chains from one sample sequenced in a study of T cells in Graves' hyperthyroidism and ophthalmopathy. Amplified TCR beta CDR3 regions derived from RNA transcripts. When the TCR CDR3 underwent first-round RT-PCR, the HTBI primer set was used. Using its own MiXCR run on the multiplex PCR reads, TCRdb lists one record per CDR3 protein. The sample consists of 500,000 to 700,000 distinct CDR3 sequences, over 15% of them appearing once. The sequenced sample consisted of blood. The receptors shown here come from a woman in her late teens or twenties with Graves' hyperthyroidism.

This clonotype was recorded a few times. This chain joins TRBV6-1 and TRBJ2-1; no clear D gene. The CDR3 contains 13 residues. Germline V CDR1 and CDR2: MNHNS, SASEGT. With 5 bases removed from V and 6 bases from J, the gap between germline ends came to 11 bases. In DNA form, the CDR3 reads TGTGCCAGCAGTTTTTCCTTTGGCAATGAGCAGTTCTTC. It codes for CASSFSFGNEQFF.

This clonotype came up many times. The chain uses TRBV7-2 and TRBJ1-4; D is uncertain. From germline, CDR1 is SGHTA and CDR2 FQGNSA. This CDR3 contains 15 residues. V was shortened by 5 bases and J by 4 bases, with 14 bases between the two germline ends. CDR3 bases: TGTGCCAGCAGCCGGCGGGCAGGAGATAATGAAAAACTGTTTTTT. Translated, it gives CASSRRAGDNEKLFF.

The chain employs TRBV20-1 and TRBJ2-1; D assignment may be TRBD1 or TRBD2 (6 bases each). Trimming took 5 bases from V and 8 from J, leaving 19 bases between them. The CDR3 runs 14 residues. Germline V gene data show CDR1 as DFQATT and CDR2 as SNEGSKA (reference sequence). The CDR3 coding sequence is TGCAGTGCTGTCTCCGGGGGCCCAAAGGATGAGCAGTTCTTC. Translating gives CSAVSGGPKDEQFF.

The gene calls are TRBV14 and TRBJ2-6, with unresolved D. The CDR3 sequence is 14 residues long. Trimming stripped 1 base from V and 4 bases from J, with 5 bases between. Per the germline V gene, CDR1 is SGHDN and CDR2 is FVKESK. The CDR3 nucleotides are TGTGCCAGCAGCCAAGCCCCGGGGGCCAACGTCCTGACTTTC. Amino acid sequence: CASSQAPGANVLTF.

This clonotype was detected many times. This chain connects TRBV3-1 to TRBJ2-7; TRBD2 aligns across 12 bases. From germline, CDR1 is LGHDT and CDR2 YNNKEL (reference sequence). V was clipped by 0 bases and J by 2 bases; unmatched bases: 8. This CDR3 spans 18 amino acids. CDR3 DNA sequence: TGTGCCAGCAGCCAAGAGCCGCCTAGCGGGAGGGAGGCCTACGAGCAGTACTTC. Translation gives CASSQEPPSGREAYEQYF.

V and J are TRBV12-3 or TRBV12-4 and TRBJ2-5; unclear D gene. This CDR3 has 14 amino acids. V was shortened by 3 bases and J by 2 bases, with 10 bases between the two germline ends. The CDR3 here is CASSFGSRQETQYF. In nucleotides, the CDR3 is TGTGCCAGCAGTTTCGGATCTAGGCAAGAGACCCAGTACTTC.

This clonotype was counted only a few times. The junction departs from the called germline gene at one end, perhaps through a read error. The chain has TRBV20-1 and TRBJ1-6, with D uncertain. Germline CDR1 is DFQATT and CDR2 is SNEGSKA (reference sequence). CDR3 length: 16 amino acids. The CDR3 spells CSARDLQDGYNSPLHF. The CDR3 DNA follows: TGCAGTGCTAGAGATCTGCAGGATGGGTATAATTCGCCCCTCCACTTT.

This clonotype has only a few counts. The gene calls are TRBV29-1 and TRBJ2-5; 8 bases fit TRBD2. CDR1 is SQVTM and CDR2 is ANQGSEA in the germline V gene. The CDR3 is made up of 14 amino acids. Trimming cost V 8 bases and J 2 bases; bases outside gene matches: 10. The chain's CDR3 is CSTAPGGWQETQYF. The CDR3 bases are TGCAGCACCGCCCCGGGAGGGTGGCAAGAGACCCAGTACTTC. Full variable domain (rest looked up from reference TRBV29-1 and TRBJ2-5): SAVISQKPSRDICQRGTSLTIQCQVDSQVTMMFWYRQQPGQSLTLIATANQGSEATYESGFVIDKFPISRPNLTFSTLTVSNMSPEDSSIYLCSTAPGGWQETQYFGPGTRLLVL.

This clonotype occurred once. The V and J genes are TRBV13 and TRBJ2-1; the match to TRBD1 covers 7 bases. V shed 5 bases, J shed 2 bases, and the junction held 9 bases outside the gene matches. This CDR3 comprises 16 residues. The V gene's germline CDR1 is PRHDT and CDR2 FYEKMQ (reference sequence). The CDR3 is CASSPFEGGTYNEQFF. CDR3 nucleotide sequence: TGTGCCAGCAGCCCTTTTGAAGGGGGCACCTACAATGAGCAGTTCTTC.

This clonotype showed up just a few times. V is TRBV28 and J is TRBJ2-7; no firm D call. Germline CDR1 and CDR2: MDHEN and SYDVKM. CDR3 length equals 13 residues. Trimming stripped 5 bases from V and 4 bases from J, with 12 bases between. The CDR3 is CASSDLILYEQYF. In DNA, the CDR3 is TGTGCCAGCAGTGACCTGATCCTATACGAGCAGTACTTC. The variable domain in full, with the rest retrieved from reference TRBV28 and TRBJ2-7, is DVKVTQSSRYLVKRTGEKVFLECVQDMDHENMFWYRQDPGLGLRLIYFSYDVKMKEKGDIPEGYSVSREKKERFSLILESASTNQTSMYLCASSDLILYEQYFGPGTRLTVT.

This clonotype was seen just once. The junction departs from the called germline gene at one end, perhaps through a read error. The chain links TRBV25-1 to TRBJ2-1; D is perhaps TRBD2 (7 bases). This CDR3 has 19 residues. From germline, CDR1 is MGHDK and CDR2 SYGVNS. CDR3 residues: CAGSDSWDGGREARNEQFF. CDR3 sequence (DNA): TGTGCCGGCAGTGATTCTTGGGACGGGGGGCGCGAGGCACGCAATGAGCAGTTCTTC.

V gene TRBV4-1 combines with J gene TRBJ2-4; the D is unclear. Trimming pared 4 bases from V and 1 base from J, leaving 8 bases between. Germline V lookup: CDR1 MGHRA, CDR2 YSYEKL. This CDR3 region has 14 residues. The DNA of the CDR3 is TGCGCCAGCAGCCGCCACGGGGCCAAAAACATTCAGTACTTC. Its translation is CASSRHGAKNIQYF.

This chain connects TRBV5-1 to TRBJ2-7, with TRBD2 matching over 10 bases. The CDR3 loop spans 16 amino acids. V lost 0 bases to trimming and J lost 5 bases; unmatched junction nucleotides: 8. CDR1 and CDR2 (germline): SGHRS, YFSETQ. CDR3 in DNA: TGCGCCAGCAGCTTGGGTCCAGCGGGGGGGCCACACGAGCAGTACTTC. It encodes CASSLGPAGGPHEQYF.

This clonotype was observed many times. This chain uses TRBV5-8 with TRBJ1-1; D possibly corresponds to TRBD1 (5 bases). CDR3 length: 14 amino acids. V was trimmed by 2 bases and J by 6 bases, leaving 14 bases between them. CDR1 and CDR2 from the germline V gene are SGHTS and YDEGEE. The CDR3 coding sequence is TGTGCCAGCAGCTTAGAGACCCGGGGCGCTGAAGCTTTCTTT. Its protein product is CASSLETRGAEAFF.

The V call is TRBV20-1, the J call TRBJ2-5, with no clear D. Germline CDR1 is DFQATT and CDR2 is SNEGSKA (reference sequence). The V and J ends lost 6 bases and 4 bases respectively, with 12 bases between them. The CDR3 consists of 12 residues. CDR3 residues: CSAPRRAETQYF. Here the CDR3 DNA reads TGCAGTGCCCCACGCCGGGCAGAGACCCAGTACTTC.

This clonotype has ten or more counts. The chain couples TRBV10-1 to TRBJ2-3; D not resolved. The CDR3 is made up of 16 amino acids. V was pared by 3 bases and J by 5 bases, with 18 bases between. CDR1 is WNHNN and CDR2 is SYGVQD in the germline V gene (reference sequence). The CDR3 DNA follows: TGCGCCAGCAGTGAAGATCATGGCTTGGAGAGAGATACGCAGTATTTT. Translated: CASSEDHGLERDTQYF.

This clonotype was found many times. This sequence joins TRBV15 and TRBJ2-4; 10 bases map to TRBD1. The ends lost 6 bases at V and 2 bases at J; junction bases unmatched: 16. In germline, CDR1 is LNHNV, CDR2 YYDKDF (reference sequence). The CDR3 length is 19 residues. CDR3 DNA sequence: TGTGCCACCAGGTCCGTTGGAGACGGACAGGGGGTTCCCAAAAACATTCAGTACTTC. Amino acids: CATRSVGDGQGVPKNIQYF.